These 20 T cell receptor beta chains were sequenced from one sample in a study of naive and memory T cell subsets. Two oligonucleotides, mixed equimolar, formed the beta constant-region primer covering TRBC1 and TRBC2. Four rounds of PCR amplified the ligated cDNA using nested alpha and beta constant-region primers plus SP2. TCRdb used MiXCR to reprocess the UMI-ligation and nested PCR reads, holding one entry per CDR3 protein. The table records about 120,000 distinct CDR3 sequences, 30% to 45% of them present only once. Sequencing used central memory CD4+ T cells from blood. The receptors were gathered from a human donor in good health.

This clonotype has only a few counts. The chain carries TRBV5-6 and TRBJ1-5; no clear D gene. Trimming shortened V by 3 bases and J by 3 bases, and 4 bases separated the two germline ends. The CDR3 totals 12 residues. Germline CDR1 is SGHDT and CDR2 is YYEEEE. CDR3 in amino acids: CASSSLNQPQHF. The CDR3 nucleotides read TGTGCCAGCAGCTCGCTCAATCAGCCCCAGCATTTT.

The chain couples TRBV20-1 to TRBJ2-7; the D gene is possibly TRBD2 (6 bases). V lost 1 base, J lost 12 bases, and 16 bases lay in between. Germline CDR1 DFQATT, CDR2 SNEGSKA (reference sequence). CDR3 length equals 12 residues. As DNA, the CDR3 is TGCAGTGCTAGAGGTGTTGGGGGGAGGCCGTACTTC. Encoded protein: CSARGVGGRPYF.

V and J are TRBV7-2 and TRBJ1-2; no definite D call. The V gene lost 5 bases and the J gene lost 0 bases, with 13 bases spanning the gap. The CDR3 sequence is 15 residues long. The germline CDR1 and CDR2 sequences are SGHTA and FQGNSA. In nucleotides, the CDR3 is TGTGCCAGCAGCGCAACCACCAGAGCTAACTATGGCTACACCTTC. Translating it yields CASSATTRANYGYTF.

This clonotype was observed a handful of times. V is TRBV20-1 and J is TRBJ2-5; D is undetermined. Between the trimmed V and J ends, which lost 4 bases and 5 bases, there was a span of 11 bases. The CDR3 sequence is 12 residues long. CDR1 and CDR2 (germline): DFQATT, SNEGSKA (reference sequence). CDR3 nucleotides: TGCAGTGCTAACGTTCCCGGGGAGACCCAGTACTTC. Its protein product is CSANVPGETQYF.

The chain recombines TRBV20-1 with TRBJ2-1; 8 nucleotides match TRBD2. The germline V gene has CDR1 DFQATT and CDR2 SNEGSKA (reference sequence). There are 16 residues in the CDR3. With V trimmed by 5 bases and J by 0 bases, 9 bases remained unmatched. For the CDR3, the DNA is TGCAGTGCTGAAAGCACTACTAGCGGCTCCTACAATGAGCAGTTCTTC. Protein: CSAESTTSGSYNEQFF.

V usage is TRBV20-1 and J usage is TRBJ2-3, with TRBD2 identical over 8 bases. In germline, CDR1 is DFQATT, CDR2 SNEGSKA (reference sequence). This CDR3 is 15 amino acids long. V shed 1 base, J shed 4 bases, and the junction held 7 bases outside the gene matches. CDR3 sequence: CSARVGGREADTQYF. DNA for the CDR3: TGCAGTGCTAGAGTCGGTGGGCGGGAGGCAGATACGCAGTATTTT.

The chain is built from TRBV12-3 or TRBV12-4 and TRBJ2-1; unclear D gene. The CDR3 covers 11 residues. Trimming removed 4 bases at V and 7 bases at J, with 5 bases between. In DNA form, the CDR3 reads TGTGCCAGCAGTTCCCAGAATGAGCAGTTCTTC. Protein product: CASSSQNEQFF.

This clonotype appeared a few times. CDR3 protein: CASRPGDSNQPQHF. The CDR3, as DNA: TGTGCCAGCCGGCCAGGGGATAGCAATCAGCCCCAGCATTTT. The chain joins TRBV6-6 to TRBJ1-5, with D perhaps matching TRBD1 (6 bases). Looked up from germline, CDR1 is MNHNY and CDR2 is SVGAGI (reference sequence). Between the trimmed V and J ends, which lost 8 bases and 0 bases, there was a span of 11 bases. CDR3 length: 14 residues.

This clonotype was observed a few times. The chain couples TRBV5-1 to TRBJ1-2; D is perhaps TRBD1 (6 bases). Germline-derived CDR1 and CDR2 are SGHRS and YFSETQ. V gave up 0 bases and J gave up 6 bases, with 12 bases separating them. The CDR3 is 14 residues long. Here the CDR3 DNA reads TGCGCCAGCAGCTTGGTAGGGGACAACGATGGCTACACCTTC. Its protein is CASSLVGDNDGYTF.

In this sample, this clonotype turned up a few times. CDR3 sequence reads: CASRDSGRGNTDTQYF. The DNA for the CDR3 is TGTGCCAGCAGGGATAGCGGGAGAGGGAACACAGATACGCAGTATTTT. This rearrangement joins TRBV28 to TRBJ2-3, with 9 bases fitting TRBD2. V lost 6 bases, J lost 2 bases, and 9 bases stayed unmatched. Germline CDR1 MDHEN, CDR2 SYDVKM. This CDR3 spans 16 amino acids.

This clonotype was seen repeatedly, ten times or more. The chain uses TRBV14 and TRBJ2-1; D call uncertain. The CDR3 has 13 amino acids. Per germline, CDR1 SGHDN and CDR2 FVKESK. Trimming took off 1 base at V and 14 bases at J, with 15 bases between the two ends. For the CDR3, the DNA is TGTGCCAGCAGCCAAGGTTCGACGGCTTGGAAGTTCTTC. Its translation is CASSQGSTAWKFF.

The genes are TRBV6-4 and TRBJ2-3, with TRBD2 identical over 7 bases. The CDR3 is 15 amino acids. V was clipped by 6 bases and J by 4 bases; unmatched bases: 10. Per germline, CDR1 MRHNA and CDR2 SNTAGT. Here the CDR3 reads CASSPPVGGSDTQYF. CDR3 in DNA: TGTGCCAGCAGCCCCCCGGTGGGGGGGTCAGATACGCAGTATTTT.

This sequence joins TRBV12-3 or TRBV12-4 and TRBJ2-7, with TRBD1 identical over 8 bases. The ends lost 5 bases at V and 6 bases at J; junction bases unmatched: 18. This CDR3 comprises 17 residues. The CDR3 nucleotides read TGTGCCAGCAGTCGCCGGACAGGGCTTAGATCCCTCGGCGAGCAGTACTTC. Encoded protein: CASSRRTGLRSLGEQYF.

J is TRBJ1-2 and V is TRBV6-5; D may be TRBD1 (5 bases). The V gene lost 4 bases and the J gene lost 8 bases, with 17 bases spanning the gap. CDR3 size: 14 residues. The V gene's germline CDR1 is MNHEY and CDR2 SVGAGI. The CDR3 reads CASSFKQAGYGYTF. The CDR3 coding sequence is TGTGCCAGCAGTTTCAAACAAGCAGGGTACGGCTACACCTTC.

The rearrangement joins TRBV7-9 to TRBJ1-5, with TRBD1 matching 9 bases. Trimming removed 5 bases from V and 5 bases from J; junction bases left unmatched: 4. Germline V gene lookup returns CDR1 SEHNR and CDR2 FQNEAQ (reference sequence). The CDR3 length is 14 residues. CDR3 region: CASSRDRVDQPQHF. CDR3 sequence (DNA): TGTGCCAGCAGCCGGGACAGGGTGGATCAGCCCCAGCATTTT.

The CDR3 DNA reads TGTGCCAGCAGCCTTAGCGGGACACAGAGGAATGAGCAGTTCTTC. It codes for CASSLSGTQRNEQFF. The chain joins TRBV7-8 to TRBJ2-1, with TRBD2 matching 8 bases. V lost 5 bases and J lost 7; bases outside the gene matches: 10. CDR3 size: 15 residues. Germline V gene lookup returns CDR1 SGHVS and CDR2 FQNEAQ. Supplemented by reference TRBV7-8 and TRBJ2-1, the full variable domain reads GAGVSQSPRYKVAKRGQDVALRCDPISGHVSLFWYQQALGQGPEFLTYFQNEAQLDKSGLPSDRFFAERPEGSVSTLKIQRTQQEDSAVYLCASSLSGTQRNEQFFGPGTRLTVL.

This clonotype has at least ten counts. CDR3 sequence (DNA): TGTGCCAGCAGCCCCGGCGGGTTAGCGGGAGATATGCGGGGGGCCAACGTCCTGACTTTC. It specifies CASSPGGLAGDMRGANVLTF. The J gene is TRBJ2-6, the V gene TRBV5-5; TRBD2 matches 9 bases. From germline, CDR1 is SGHKS and CDR2 YYEKEE (reference sequence). The CDR3 is made up of 20 amino acids. V lost 4 bases to trimming and J lost 4 bases; unmatched junction nucleotides: 18.

V gene TRBV20-1 combines with J gene TRBJ2-7, with a possible D match to TRBD1 (6 bases). This CDR3 has 16 amino acids. Germline CDR1 and CDR2: DFQATT and SNEGSKA (reference sequence). V lost 5 bases and J 5 bases, leaving 25 bases between the germline ends. The DNA of the CDR3 is TGCAGTGCTCTACGATTCGGGGACACCCGAGTCAACGAGCAGTACTTC. Amino acids: CSALRFGDTRVNEQYF.

This clonotype came up a few times. The chain has TRBV11-2 and TRBJ2-7, with 7 bases fitting TRBD2. V trimming: 1 base; J trimming: 6 bases; junction bases outside the gene matches: 9. CDR3 size: 15 residues. Germline CDR1 is SGHAT and CDR2 is FQNNGV. Here the CDR3 reads CASSLGGGRGSEQYF. The CDR3 DNA is TGTGCCAGCAGCTTAGGTGGGGGGAGGGGTTCCGAGCAGTACTTC.

The chain couples TRBV5-6 to TRBJ2-3; weak D call: TRBD1 (6 bases). Trimming removed 2 bases from V and 0 bases from J, with 10 bases in between. This CDR3 is built from 15 residues. CDR1 SGHDT and CDR2 YYEEEE come from the germline V gene. CDR3 sequence (DNA): TGTGCCAGCAGCTTCAGGGGTAGGAGCACAGATACGCAGTATTTT. Encoded protein: CASSFRGRSTDTQYF.